This T cell receptor beta chain derives from a study of Ad26.COV2.S vaccination and SARS-CoV-2 variants. Broader study findings: Similar non-spike TCR breadth was observed in recipients of vaccine and of placebo.

Treatment given: some 19 received Ad26.COV2.S at low or high dose, single or two shots; about 5 received placebo; per-sample allocation not given. The study sampled participants on day 63 after the first vaccine or placebo injection. The V end lost 4 bases, the J end lost 1 base, and 4 bases lay between the germline ends. Germline CDR1 is LGHDT and CDR2 is YNNKEL (reference sequence). This CDR3 is 13 amino acids long. As for this clone: Its antigen is not identified.

Using immunoSEQ multiplex PCR, the repertoire was profiled, and TCRdb retains in-frame clones only, with some absent. Here the sample spans 200,000 to 300,000 clones, approximately 90% being singletons. The clonotype comes from a person between 18 and 65 years old who received the Ad26.COV2.S COVID-19 vaccine or a placebo. This material consisted of peripheral blood, taken in a trial of Ad26.COV2.S vaccine versus placebo. The V gene is TRBV3-1 (or the pseudogene TRBV3-2), the J gene TRBJ2-2, with D uncertain. CDR3 sequence reads: CASSLGNTGELFF. In DNA form, the CDR3 reads TGTGCCAGCAGCCTCGGGAACACCGGGGAGCTGTTTTTT.